This T cell receptor (beta chain) was recorded in a study of blood T cell repertoires in COVID-19 (TCRdb year 2020). Concerning the study at large: The collaborator samples originated in the United States, Italy and Spain and spanned the acute and convalescent phases of COVID-19. The samples were drawn from the first 160 participants of the ongoing ImmuneRACE study and from about 1,200 subjects provided by 6 global collaborators. Where available, HLA class I and class II types were obtained from metadata supplied by the sample provider rather than from assay-based typing. Subjects who had been exposed to COVID-19, were actively infected with it, or had recovered from it provided the deeply sampled blood TCRbeta repertoires that made up the dataset. The repertoires were released in a freely available public database meant as a resource for research on the immune response to SARS-CoV-2. A de-identified subject ID, COVID-19 status, age in years and sex were almost always included in the sample metadata. The material from the prospective study consisted of cDNA or gDNA derived from T cells, B-cell-depleted T cells, or PBMCs.

On this clone: The specificity of this receptor is unknown. No base qualities exist here, and no much larger clone lies one base off it.

TCRbeta CDR3 regions were amplified from genomic DNA by means of the immunoSEQ Assay, a bias-controlled multiplex PCR. Turning to the authors' computational methods: The number of nucleated cells in each sample was estimated from the amplification of reference gene primers within the assay. To quantify the absolute abundance of each unique TCRbeta CDR3 rearrangement, sequence reads were collapsed and filtered. Productive Simpson clonality was computed per sample as the square root of Simpson's diversity index over productive rearrangements. In its TCRdb copy, this immuneACCESS table keeps in-frame sequences only and misses some clones. Where compared with another copy, unresolved V genes explain less than half of these, and the others have no known cause. The D gene and trimming were derived from the DNA, and the V and J assignments and clone size from that table. In all, the sample holds 300,000 or so clones, and 85% of those were seen once. 4% to 5% of the sample belongs to the ten largest clones.

The collaborating institutions used their own protocols to collect whole blood in K2EDTA tubes. For TCRbeta analysis, collaborator samples were shipped as frozen whole blood, as isolated PBMCs, or as DNA extracted from either sample type. General findings and caveats noted by the study authors: Clinical and demographic metadata were provided uncurated, with the amount varying by source and participant.

The CDR3 has 18 amino acids, counting the end cysteine and phenylalanine. Left in the record is the CDR3 DNA by itself, 54 bases read in frame from the first base. Between the V and J ends, shortened by 0 bases and 2 bases respectively, the junction contains 19 bases. As encoded in the germline V gene, CDR1 is LGHNT while CDR2 is FRNRAP. The chain uses TRBV12-5 and TRBJ1-2, with TRBD1 perhaps the D gene, on 5 matching bases. Sequencing was done on a sample of peripheral blood. The clonotype was recovered from a woman aged 50 to 60 with active or convalescent COVID-19. The CDR3 region has the sequence CASGLVATGGALNYGYTF. The base sequence is TGTGCTAGTGGTTTGGTAGCAACAGGAGGGGCTCTCAACTATGGCTACACCTTC.